These 18 T cell receptor beta chains originate from one sample sequenced in a study of human T cells and chemical hapten exposure. The time point denotes: patch test 2, 6 weeks after DPC sensitization. Treatment of the sample: therapeutic diphenylcyclopropenone sensitization with weekly scalp DPC. TCRdb reanalysed the RACE reads using MiXCR and keeps one entry per CDR3 protein. The data hold 70,000 to 95,000 distinct CDR3 sequences, with more than 6.5% observed a single time. Sequenced here: whole blood, sampled in connection with sensitization to the hapten diphenylcyclopropenone (DPC). These receptors were taken from a woman in her 30s with alopecia areata. Some clones in this sample may be carry-over from other donors' samples.

The V call is TRBV3-1, the J call TRBJ2-4, with 11 positions matching TRBD2. V was clipped by 4 bases and J by 7 bases; unmatched bases: 12. CDR3 length: 17 amino acids. Germline CDR1 LGHDT, CDR2 YNNKEL (reference sequence). The CDR3 DNA reads as TGTGCCAGCAGCCCGATGGCGATTAGCGGGGGGGCCAACATTCAGTACTTC. Translation: CASSPMAISGGANIQYF.

This clonotype has ten or more counts. The V gene is TRBV6-5, the J gene TRBJ1-2; 8 positions agree with TRBD1. J lost 4 bases, V lost 7 bases, and 5 bases had no gene match. CDR3 length: 13 residues. From germline, CDR1 is MNHEY and CDR2 SVGAGI. For the CDR3, the DNA is TGTGCCAGCACCCCGACAGGGGCCTATGGCTACACCTTC. Translated, it gives CASTPTGAYGYTF.

This clonotype came up many times. V and J are TRBV12-3 or TRBV12-4 and TRBJ2-7; D possibly corresponds to TRBD2 (6 bases). V was cut by 6 bases and J by 7 bases, with 16 bases left in between. The CDR3 length is 13 residues. The CDR3 sequence is CASREGQIGEQYF. In DNA form, the CDR3 reads TGTGCCAGCAGGGAGGGGCAGATTGGAGAGCAGTACTTC.

The chain has TRBV12-3 or TRBV12-4 and TRBJ1-1; D not resolved. The CDR3 is made up of 14 amino acids. V lost 6 bases, J lost 0 bases, and 11 bases lay in between. The CDR3 sequence is CASRRKDMNTEAFF. The DNA of the CDR3 is TGTGCCAGCAGGCGGAAAGACATGAACACTGAAGCTTTCTTT.

At least ten counts were recorded for this clonotype. As DNA, the CDR3 is TGTGCCAGCAGTTTGGGGACGGATGAAAAACTGTTTTTT. Its protein product is CASSLGTDEKLFF. This chain uses TRBV12-3 or TRBV12-4 with TRBJ1-4; D may be TRBD1 (5 bases). This CDR3 region has 13 residues. V lost 3 bases, J lost 6 bases, and 8 bases lay in between.

This clonotype was recorded many times. The J gene is TRBJ1-4, the V gene TRBV5-1; 8 nucleotides agree with TRBD1. J gave up 5 bases and V 2 bases, and 8 bases lay outside the gene matches. This CDR3 spans 16 amino acids. Germline-derived CDR1 and CDR2 are SGHRS and YFSETQ. CDR3 region: CASSLSRDRKNEKLFF. As DNA, the CDR3 is TGCGCCAGCAGCTTATCCCGGGACAGGAAGAATGAAAAACTGTTTTTT.

The rearrangement links TRBV29-1 to TRBJ1-1; no firm D call. CDR3 length: 13 amino acids. V was trimmed by 2 bases and J by 1 base, leaving 8 bases between them. Germline V gene sequence: CDR1 SQVTM, CDR2 ANQGSEA. CDR3 DNA: TGCAGCGTTGAAAATCCAGGGAACACTGAAGCTTTCTTT. Encoded protein: CSVENPGNTEAFF. Variable domain in full (rest from reference TRBV29-1 and TRBJ1-1): SAVISQKPSRDICQRGTSLTIQCQVDSQVTMMFWYRQQPGQSLTLIATANQGSEATYESGFVIDKFPISRPNLTFSTLTVSNMSPEDSSIYLCSVENPGNTEAFFGQGTRLTVV.

The sample holds many counts of this clonotype. The V call is TRBV20-1, the J call TRBJ1-6; 9 nucleotides line up with TRBD1. The ends lost 5 bases at V and 8 bases at J; junction bases unmatched: 4. There are 13 residues in the CDR3. In germline, CDR1 is DFQATT, CDR2 SNEGSKA (reference sequence). This CDR3 reads CSALRDRDSPLHF. The CDR3 DNA sequence: TGCAGTGCTCTCCGGGACAGGGATTCACCCCTCCACTTT.

This clonotype was recorded many times. V is TRBV20-1 and J is TRBJ1-1; 9 bases agree with TRBD1. This CDR3 has 15 residues. Germline trimming cut 4 bases from V and 1 base from J; bases unmatched to any gene: 7. Germline loops: CDR1 DFQATT, CDR2 SNEGSKA (reference sequence). This chain's CDR3 is CSATPGGQGNTEAFF. CDR3 in DNA: TGCAGTGCTACCCCAGGGGGACAGGGGAACACTGAAGCTTTCTTT.

This clonotype was picked up many times. The CDR3 region is CSARVSSGSTDTQYF. DNA for the CDR3: TGCAGTGCTAGAGTATCAAGCGGTAGCACAGATACGCAGTATTTT. The chain couples TRBV20-1 to TRBJ2-3; the D gene is possibly TRBD2 (5 bases). The germline V and J ends were trimmed by 1 base and 0 bases, with 11 bases remaining between them. This CDR3 has 15 amino acids. The germline V gene encodes CDR1 DFQATT and CDR2 SNEGSKA (reference sequence).

This clonotype was counted at least ten times. The V and J genes are TRBV20-1 and TRBJ1-2; no firm D call. The CDR3 spans 12 residues. CDR1 DFQATT and CDR2 SNEGSKA come from the germline V gene (reference sequence). With 3 bases removed from V and 8 bases from J, the gap between germline ends came to 13 bases. The CDR3 nucleotides are TGCAGTGCTAGCTACGGGGATGGAGGCTACACCTTC. Its protein is CSASYGDGGYTF.

This clonotype came up many times. The chain links TRBV12-3 or TRBV12-4 to TRBJ2-3; D not resolved. The CDR3 length is 15 residues. Between the trimmed V and J ends, which lost 5 bases and 2 bases, there was a span of 14 bases. CDR3 DNA sequence: TGTGCCAGCAGTCCGGACCCACTTATCACAGATACGCAGTATTTT. This encodes CASSPDPLITDTQYF.

The chain couples TRBV10-3 to TRBJ2-7; 11 bases line up with TRBD2. After removal of 5 bases from V and 4 bases from J, the junction contained 10 bases not matched to a gene. Germline CDR1 and CDR2: ENHRY and SYGVKD. The CDR3 covers 16 residues. The CDR3 DNA sequence: TGTGCCATCAGTCAAAGTAGCGGGGGGGCCATTTACGAGCAGTACTTC. It yields the protein CAISQSSGGAIYEQYF.

This clonotype was counted many times. The genes are TRBV20-1 and TRBJ2-7, with D perhaps TRBD1 (6 bases). Germline CDR1 is DFQATT and CDR2 is SNEGSKA (reference sequence). The CDR3 runs to 15 residues. V shed 3 bases and J shed 2 bases, with 17 bases lying between them. The DNA of the CDR3 is TGCAGTGCTAGGCTAATTATCGGGACACCCTACGAGCAGTACTTC. Amino acids: CSARLIIGTPYEQYF.

The genes are TRBV7-9 and TRBJ1-1; 9 nucleotides line up with TRBD1. The CDR3 contains 15 residues. CDR1 and CDR2 (germline): SEHNR, FQNEAQ (reference sequence). The V segment lost 4 bases and the J segment 5 bases; nucleotides outside the gene matches: 8. CDR3 coding DNA: TGTGCCAGCAGCTCCATGACAGGGGGAAGAACTGAAGCTTTCTTT. Encoded protein: CASSSMTGGRTEAFF.

The V gene is TRBV7-9, the J gene TRBJ1-6; D remains unclear. In germline, CDR1 is SEHNR, CDR2 FQNEAQ (reference sequence). Trimming pared 4 bases from V and 8 bases from J, leaving 15 bases between. This CDR3 is built from 15 residues. The CDR3 protein is CASSSRSGEDSPLHF. CDR3 coding DNA: TGTGCCAGCAGCTCTAGGTCAGGAGAGGATTCACCCCTCCACTTT.

This clonotype has ten or more counts. V gene TRBV5-1 combines with J gene TRBJ1-2; 8 bases are shared with TRBD1. The V segment lost 4 bases and the J segment 4 bases; nucleotides outside the gene matches: 6. Germline CDR1 SGHRS, CDR2 YFSETQ. The CDR3 is 14 residues long. The CDR3, as DNA: TGCGCCAGCAGCATCAGGGGGCCGTTCTATGGCTACACCTTC. Amino acids: CASSIRGPFYGYTF.

This clonotype came up many times. The rearrangement links TRBV6-5 to TRBJ1-4, with 8 nucleotides matching TRBD1. Germline CDR1 MNHEY, CDR2 SVGAGI. V shed 5 bases and J 8 bases; nucleotides not matched to a gene: 7. There are 14 residues in the CDR3. CDR3 region: CASSPHRGSEKLFF. CDR3 coding DNA: TGTGCCAGCAGTCCCCACAGGGGGTCAGAAAAACTGTTTTTT.